Listed here are 26 T cell receptor beta chains from one sample, sequenced in a study of cytomegalovirus exposure and HLA in healthy donors. The PCR made use of 60 Vbeta and 13 Jbeta primers. The assay was immunoSEQ multiplex PCR, and TCRdb's table has in-frame clones only and misses some. The table shows over 100,000 clones, with around 73% occurring only once. The material sequenced was PBMCs. The source of these receptors is a female donor in good health and CMV-seronegative.

V gene TRBV11-2 combines with J gene TRBJ2-3; a possible D gene is TRBD1 (6 bases). V lost 2 bases and J 1 base, leaving 7 bases between the germline ends. The length of the CDR3 is 14 residues. Germline V CDR1 and CDR2: SGHAT, FQNNGV. The CDR3 region is CASSLNRGTDTQYF. CDR3 DNA sequence: TGTGCCAGCAGCTTAAACAGGGGCACAGATACGCAGTATTTT.

The chain joins TRBV5-6 to TRBJ1-1, with no clear D. The CDR3 has 15 residues. Germline-derived CDR1 and CDR2 are SGHDT and YYEEEE. V shed 3 bases and J shed 1 base, with 13 bases lying between them. CDR3 loop: CASSWLWRGNTEAFF. The CDR3, as DNA: TGTGCCAGCAGCTGGTTGTGGAGAGGGAACACTGAAGCTTTCTTT.

J is TRBJ2-5 and V is TRBV7-2, with 10 bases identical to TRBD1. The DNA end is more similar to TRBJ2-7, so the J call may be wrong. Germline values: CDR1 SGHTA, CDR2 FQGNSA. There are 14 residues in the CDR3. The CDR3 sequence: CASSSDRGLYEQYF. The CDR3, as DNA: TGTGCCAGCAGCTCCGACAGGGGGCTCTACGAGCAGTACTTC.

The chain is built from TRBV5-1 and TRBJ1-5; possibly TRBD1 for D (6 bases). V was shortened by 1 base and J by 5 bases, with 16 bases between the two germline ends. Germline values: CDR1 SGHRS, CDR2 YFSETQ. The CDR3 runs to 16 residues. CDR3 residues: CASSLYPGQGYQPQHF. CDR3 DNA: TGCGCCAGCAGCTTGTATCCGGGGCAGGGGTATCAGCCCCAGCATTTT.

Turning to this clone: In this CDR3 the conserved last residue, phenylalanine or tryptophan, is missing, so a read error is likely. The limits of the CDR3 on the DNA are not certain, so only TCRdb's listed CDR3 is given. The chain couples TRBV12-1 to TRBJ2-7; TRBD2 is the table's D call and was not checked against the DNA. TRBV12-1 is classified as a pseudogene. The CDR3 length is 8 residues, termini included. CDR3 protein: CASGRGGS.

The chain couples TRBV27 to TRBJ2-7; D remains ambiguous. In germline, CDR1 is MNHEY, CDR2 SMNVEV (reference sequence). This CDR3 contains 11 residues. The V gene lost 5 bases and the J gene lost 2 bases, with 4 bases spanning the gap. The CDR3, as DNA: TGTGCCAGCAGTACGGCCTACGAGCAGTACTTC. Amino acid sequence: CASSTAYEQYF.

The chain couples TRBV28 to TRBJ2-7; 7 positions match TRBD2. J lost 5 bases, V lost 5 bases, and 12 bases had no gene match. Looked up from germline, CDR1 is MDHEN and CDR2 is SYDVKM. This CDR3 spans 15 amino acids. The CDR3 DNA is TGTGCCAGCAGTCCGCACATCGGGAGGAACAACGAGCAGTACTTC. Protein product: CASSPHIGRNNEQYF.

This clone was picked up one time. This chain connects TRBV19 to TRBJ2-7; possibly TRBD2 for D (6 bases). This CDR3 is 14 amino acids long. Germline values: CDR1 LNHDA, CDR2 SQIVND (reference sequence). V lost 5 bases, J lost 2 bases, and 13 bases lay in between. The CDR3 bases are TGTGCCAGTAGTTCGGGCCCGGGGGCCTACGAGCAGTACTTC. Translating gives CASSSGPGAYEQYF.

This chain uses TRBV5-4 with TRBJ1-5; D is unresolved. CDR3 size: 13 residues. Germline V lookup: CDR1 SGHNT, CDR2 YYREEE (reference sequence). V lost 2 bases, J lost 1 base, and 4 bases lay in between. The CDR3, as DNA: TGTGCCAGCAGCTTTGGCAGCAATCAGCCCCAGCATTTT. Translating it yields CASSFGSNQPQHF. Full variable domain (remainder filled in from reference TRBV5-4 and TRBJ1-5): ETGVTQSPTHLIKTRGQQVTLRCSSQSGHNTVSWYQQALGQGPQFIFQYYREEENGRGNFPPRFSGLQFPNYSSELNVNALELDDSALYLCASSFGSNQPQHFGDGTRLSIL.

This clone was seen only a few times. V gene TRBV5-4 combines with J gene TRBJ2-1; 14 nucleotides match TRBD2. CDR3 size: 16 residues. Unmatched junction bases numbered 10, after V lost 4 bases and J lost 10 bases. Germline V gene sequence: CDR1 SGHNT, CDR2 YYREEE (reference sequence). The CDR3 loop reads CASSAGTSGSRGEQFF. The CDR3 DNA is TGTGCCAGCAGCGCCGGGACTAGCGGGAGCAGAGGGGAGCAGTTCTTC.

The chain carries TRBV6-5 and TRBJ1-2, with D unresolved. Deletions cut 8 bases from V and 10 bases from J, with 20 bases between. The CDR3 runs to 13 residues. Germline assignment: CDR1 MNHEY and CDR2 SVGAGI. CDR3 in DNA: TGTGCCAGCCTACCCCATTCAGGATCATTCTACACCTTC. It yields the protein CASLPHSGSFYTF.

The rearrangement joins TRBV7-8 to TRBJ1-3, with 7 bases aligning to TRBD1. The CDR3 contains 21 residues. Trimming took 5 bases from V and 0 from J; bases not matched to a gene: 22. CDR1 is SGHVS, CDR2 FQNEAQ, per germline. CDR3 protein: CASSPRYRGQLRTYSGNTIYF. The CDR3 DNA sequence: TGTGCCAGCAGCCCCAGATATAGGGGACAGCTTCGGACCTACTCTGGAAACACCATATATTTT.

The chain carries TRBV6-1 and TRBJ2-3; 7 bases align to TRBD2. This CDR3 is built from 14 residues. V lost 1 base to trimming and J lost 4 bases; unmatched junction nucleotides: 2. Germline CDR1 and CDR2: MNHNS and SASEGT. CDR3 protein: CASSEVAGADTQYF. CDR3 nucleotide sequence: TGTGCCAGCAGTGAAGTTGCGGGAGCAGATACGCAGTATTTT.

This chain connects TRBV21-1 to TRBJ2-3; TRBD2 was called by the table and not checked on the DNA. TRBV21-1 is designated a pseudogene. The CDR3 spans 19 residues. The CDR3 loop reads CASSTRPPASGRGTDTQYF. The CDR3 nucleotides read TGTGCCAGCAGCACCAGACCCCCTGCTAGCGGGAGGGGCACAGATACGCAGTATTTT.

J is TRBJ2-7 and V is TRBV4-2; 8 bases are a match to TRBD1. With 4 bases clipped from V and 0 bases from J, the junction kept 2 bases outside the gene matches. Germline V gene sequence: CDR1 LGHNA, CDR2 YNFKEQ. The CDR3 runs 14 residues. The CDR3, as DNA: TGTGCCAGCAGCCTTGGACAGGGCTCCTACGAGCAGTACTTC. As protein: CASSLGQGSYEQYF.

This clone was seen only a few times. The chain recombines TRBV5-1 with TRBJ2-3; 8 bases are shared with TRBD2. The junction had 13 bases not matched to a gene; V was cut back by 0 bases and J by 1 base. The CDR3 is made up of 19 amino acids. Germline V gives CDR1 SGHRS, CDR2 YFSETQ. The CDR3 DNA follows: TGCGCCAGCAGCTTGGTTCTAGCGGGTGATCATCGGGGCACAGATACGCAGTATTTT. Protein product: CASSLVLAGDHRGTDTQYF.

This clone was seen a handful of times. The chain combines TRBV5-1 with TRBJ1-3, with TRBD1 identical over 8 bases. Trimming at V came to 5 bases and at J to 3 bases, leaving 7 bases not matched to a gene. This CDR3 is 15 amino acids long. Germline values: CDR1 SGHRS, CDR2 YFSETQ. This CDR3 reads CASRYDRGYGNTIYF. CDR3 nucleotides: TGCGCCAGCAGATACGACAGGGGATATGGAAACACCATATATTTT.

The rearrangement joins TRBV4-2 to TRBJ2-2; D might be TRBD2 (5 bases). Germline V gene data show CDR1 as LGHNA and CDR2 as YNFKEQ. The CDR3 is made up of 15 amino acids. The germline V and J ends were trimmed by 1 base and 13 bases, with 19 bases remaining between them. CDR3 in DNA: TGTGCCAGCAGCCAAGCAAGCCGGGGTCACCAGGTGCTGTTTTTT. Its translation is CASSQASRGHQVLFF.

This clone has a single count. The genes are TRBV11-3 and TRBJ2-3, with TRBD1 matching over 9 bases. Germline V gene sequence: CDR1 SGHNT, CDR2 YENEEA. The CDR3 consists of 16 residues. Trimming cost V 5 bases and J 6 bases; bases outside gene matches: 12. CDR3 DNA: TGTGCCAGCAGCCCCTTCTGGACAGGGGATGACGATACGCAGTATTTT. Translating it yields CASSPFWTGDDDTQYF.

The V gene is TRBV10-1, the J gene TRBJ2-3; D gene uncertain. Between the trimmed V and J ends, which lost 3 bases and 0 bases, there was a span of 7 bases. Germline V gene data show CDR1 as WNHNN and CDR2 as SYGVQD (reference sequence). There are 14 residues in the CDR3. This CDR3 is CASSDPPSTDTQYF. CDR3 DNA sequence: TGCGCCAGCAGTGATCCCCCTAGCACAGATACGCAGTATTTT.

The CDR3 DNA follows: TGCGCCAGCAGCCAAGTTGTAACGCTAGCGGGAGTAACAGATGAGCAGTTCTTC. Amino acids: CASSQVVTLAGVTDEQFF. The chain recombines TRBV4-3 with TRBJ2-1, with 10 bases aligning to TRBD2. Trimming cost V 1 base and J 8 bases; bases outside gene matches: 14. CDR3 size: 18 residues. CDR1 and CDR2 (germline): LGHNA, YSLEER.

This clone was seen more than once but under ten times. At the DNA level, this CDR3 is encoded by other sequences in the same sample as well. The V and J genes are TRBV27 and TRBJ1-2, with 7 bases aligning to TRBD1. Germline CDR1 reads MNHEY; CDR2 reads SMNVEV (reference sequence). The CDR3 extends over 15 amino acids. Trimming at V came to 5 bases and at J to 1 base, leaving 7 bases not matched to a gene. The CDR3 spells CASSPRQGLNYGYTF. CDR3 bases: TGTGCCAGCAGTCCTCGACAGGGCCTTAACTATGGCTACACCTTC.

The V and J genes are TRBV28 and TRBJ2-2, with D possibly TRBD1 on 5 matching bases. Germline V CDR1 and CDR2: MDHEN, SYDVKM. This CDR3 is 15 amino acids long. V lost 5 bases, J lost 5 bases, and 15 bases lay in between. The CDR3 bases are TGTGCCAGCAGTCCGTGGACATTAGGTACCGGGGAGCTGTTTTTT. This gives the protein CASSPWTLGTGELFF.

This clone was recorded a few times. This chain uses TRBV5-1 with TRBJ2-3, with 13 bases identical to TRBD2. CDR1 is SGHRS, CDR2 YFSETQ, per germline. V lost 5 bases, J lost 5 bases, and 8 bases stayed unmatched. This CDR3 is 16 amino acids long. CDR3 region: CASSYGLAGVGDTQYF. The CDR3 region has the DNA TGCGCCAGCAGTTACGGACTAGCGGGAGTTGGAGATACGCAGTATTTT.

This sequence joins TRBV15 and TRBJ2-7; D is perhaps TRBD1 (6 bases). CDR1 LNHNV and CDR2 YYDKDF come from the germline V gene (reference sequence). V lost 1 base and J lost 0, with 7 bases in between. The CDR3 sequence is 14 residues long. The CDR3 loop is CATSRGTDSYEQYF. DNA of the CDR3: TGTGCCACCAGCAGAGGGACAGACTCCTACGAGCAGTACTTC. The full variable domain, completed using reference TRBV15 and TRBJ2-7, is DAMVIQNPRYQVTQFGKPVTLSCSQTLNHNVMYWYQQKSSQAPKLLFHYYDKDFNNEADTPDNFQSRRPNTSFCFLDIRSPGLGDTAMYLCATSRGTDSYEQYFGPGTRLTVT.

The V call is TRBV2, the J call TRBJ2-1; no clear D gene. The germline CDR1 and CDR2 sequences are SNHLY and FYNNEI. The CDR3 covers 13 residues. V was cut by 4 bases and J by 3 bases, with 7 bases left in between. CDR3 nucleotides: TGTGCCAGCAGTGGAGGTGACTACAATGAGCAGTTCTTC. Encoded protein: CASSGGDYNEQFF.